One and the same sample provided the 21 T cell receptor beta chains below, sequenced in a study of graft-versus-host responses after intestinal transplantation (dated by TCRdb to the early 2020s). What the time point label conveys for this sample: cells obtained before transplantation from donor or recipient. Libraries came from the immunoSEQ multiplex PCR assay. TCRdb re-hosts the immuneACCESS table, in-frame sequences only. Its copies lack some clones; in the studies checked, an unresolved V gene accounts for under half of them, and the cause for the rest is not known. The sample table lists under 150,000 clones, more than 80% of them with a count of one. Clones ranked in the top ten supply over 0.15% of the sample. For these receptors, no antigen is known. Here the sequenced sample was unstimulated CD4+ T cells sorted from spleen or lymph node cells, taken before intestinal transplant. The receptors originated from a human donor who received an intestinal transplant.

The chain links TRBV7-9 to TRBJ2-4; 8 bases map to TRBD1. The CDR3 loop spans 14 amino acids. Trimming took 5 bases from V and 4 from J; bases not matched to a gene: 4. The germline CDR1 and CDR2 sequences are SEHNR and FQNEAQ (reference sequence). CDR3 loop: CASSPGGSKNIQYF. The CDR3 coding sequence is TGTGCCAGCAGCCCAGGGGGCTCAAAAAACATTCAGTACTTC.

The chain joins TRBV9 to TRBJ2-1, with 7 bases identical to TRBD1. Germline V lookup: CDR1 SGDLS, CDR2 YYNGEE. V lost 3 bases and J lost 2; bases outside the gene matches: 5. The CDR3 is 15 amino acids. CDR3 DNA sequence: TGTGCCAGCAGCGCTCGACAGGGCACCTACAATGAGCAGTTCTTC. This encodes CASSARQGTYNEQFF.

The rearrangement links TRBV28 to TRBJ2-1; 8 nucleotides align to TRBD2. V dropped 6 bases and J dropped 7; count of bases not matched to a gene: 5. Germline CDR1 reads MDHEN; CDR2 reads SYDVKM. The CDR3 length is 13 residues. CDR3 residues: CASSGGAGNEQFF. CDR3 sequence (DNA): TGTGCCAGCAGCGGGGGGGCCGGGAATGAGCAGTTCTTC. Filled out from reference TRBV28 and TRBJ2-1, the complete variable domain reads DVKVTQSSRYLVKRTGEKVFLECVQDMDHENMFWYRQDPGLGLRLIYFSYDVKMKEKGDIPEGYSVSREKKERFSLILESASTNQTSMYLCASSGGAGNEQFFGPGTRLTVL.

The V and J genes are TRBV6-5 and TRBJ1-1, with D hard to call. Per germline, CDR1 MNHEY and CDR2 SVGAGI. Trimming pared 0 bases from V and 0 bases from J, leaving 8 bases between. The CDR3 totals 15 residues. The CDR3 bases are TGTGCCAGCAGTTACTCGGCCCACCTGAACACTGAAGCTTTCTTT. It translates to CASSYSAHLNTEAFF.

The CDR3 loop is CASSNDGSGNTIYF. DNA of the CDR3: TGCGCCAGCAGCAACGATGGCTCTGGAAACACCATATATTTT. V gene TRBV5-1 combines with J gene TRBJ1-3, with D unresolved. Germline V gene lookup returns CDR1 SGHRS and CDR2 YFSETQ. The CDR3 contains 14 residues. Trimming cost V 4 bases and J 0 bases, with 8 bases left between them.

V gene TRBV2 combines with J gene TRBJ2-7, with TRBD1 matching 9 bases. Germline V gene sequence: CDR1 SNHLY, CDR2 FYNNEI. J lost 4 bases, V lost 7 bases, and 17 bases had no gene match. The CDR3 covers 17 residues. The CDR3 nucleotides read TGTGCCAGCATACTTCTGAGAGGGACAGGGAAGGATTACGAGCAGTACTTC. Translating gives CASILLRGTGKDYEQYF.

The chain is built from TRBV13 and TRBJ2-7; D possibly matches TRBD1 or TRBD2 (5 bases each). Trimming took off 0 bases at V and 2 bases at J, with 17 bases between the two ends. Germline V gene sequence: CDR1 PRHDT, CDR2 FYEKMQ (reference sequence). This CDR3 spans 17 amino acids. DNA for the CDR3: TGTGCCAGCAGCTTAGGGGCGTCCGGGACGTGGACCTACGAGCAGTACTTC. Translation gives CASSLGASGTWTYEQYF.

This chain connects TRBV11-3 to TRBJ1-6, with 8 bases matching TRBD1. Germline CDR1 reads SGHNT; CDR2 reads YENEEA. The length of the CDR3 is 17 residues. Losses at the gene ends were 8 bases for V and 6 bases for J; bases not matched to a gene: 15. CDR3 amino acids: CASRKLPGQASNSPLHF. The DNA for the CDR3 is TGTGCCAGCCGTAAATTACCGGGACAGGCTAGTAATTCACCCCTCCACTTT.

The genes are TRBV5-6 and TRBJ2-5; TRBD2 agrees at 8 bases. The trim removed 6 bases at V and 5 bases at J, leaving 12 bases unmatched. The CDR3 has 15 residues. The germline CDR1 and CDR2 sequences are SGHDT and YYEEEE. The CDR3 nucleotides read TGTGCCAGCACCCTACGATACGGGGGGGTGGAGACCCAGTACTTC. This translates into CASTLRYGGVETQYF.

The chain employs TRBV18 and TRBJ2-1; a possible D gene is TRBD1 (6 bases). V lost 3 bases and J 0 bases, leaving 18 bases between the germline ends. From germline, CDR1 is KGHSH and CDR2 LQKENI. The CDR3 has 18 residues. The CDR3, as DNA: TGTGCCAGCTCACCGGGTAGATATGGGGGCAGCTCCTACAATGAGCAGTTCTTC. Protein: CASSPGRYGGSSYNEQFF.

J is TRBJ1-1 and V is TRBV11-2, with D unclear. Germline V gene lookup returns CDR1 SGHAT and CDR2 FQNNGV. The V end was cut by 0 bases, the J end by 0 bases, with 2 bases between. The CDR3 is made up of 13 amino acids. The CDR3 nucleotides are TGTGCCAGCAGCTTAGACCTGAACACTGAAGCTTTCTTT. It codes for CASSLDLNTEAFF.

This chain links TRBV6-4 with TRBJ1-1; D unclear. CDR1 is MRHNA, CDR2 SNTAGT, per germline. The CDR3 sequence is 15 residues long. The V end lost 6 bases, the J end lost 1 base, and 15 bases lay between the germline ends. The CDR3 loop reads CASRRYGIPNTEAFF. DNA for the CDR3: TGTGCCAGCAGAAGGTACGGGATCCCGAACACTGAAGCTTTCTTT.

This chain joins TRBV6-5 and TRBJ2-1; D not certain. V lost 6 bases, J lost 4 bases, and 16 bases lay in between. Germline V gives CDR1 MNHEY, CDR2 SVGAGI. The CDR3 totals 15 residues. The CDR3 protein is CASSQSIGPYNEQFF. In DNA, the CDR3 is TGTGCCAGCAGCCAGTCAATCGGACCTTACAATGAGCAGTTCTTC.

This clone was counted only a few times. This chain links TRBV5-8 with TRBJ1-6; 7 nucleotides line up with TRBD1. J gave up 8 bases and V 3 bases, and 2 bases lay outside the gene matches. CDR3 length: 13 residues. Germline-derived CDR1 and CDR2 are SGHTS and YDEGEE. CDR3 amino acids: CASSWQGDSPLHF. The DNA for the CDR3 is TGTGCCAGCAGCTGGCAGGGGGATTCACCCCTCCACTTT.

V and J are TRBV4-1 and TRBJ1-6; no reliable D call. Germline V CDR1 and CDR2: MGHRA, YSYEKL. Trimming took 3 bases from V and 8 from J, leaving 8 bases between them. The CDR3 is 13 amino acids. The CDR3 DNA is TGCGCCAGCAGCCAGAGCGTGGATTCACCCCTCCACTTT. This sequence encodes CASSQSVDSPLHF.

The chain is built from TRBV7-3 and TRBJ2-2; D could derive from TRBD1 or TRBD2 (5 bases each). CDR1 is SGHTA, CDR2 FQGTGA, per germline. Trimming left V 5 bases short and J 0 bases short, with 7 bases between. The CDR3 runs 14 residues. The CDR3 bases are TGTGCCAGCAGCCCGGGACCGAACACCGGGGAGCTGTTTTTT. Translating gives CASSPGPNTGELFF.

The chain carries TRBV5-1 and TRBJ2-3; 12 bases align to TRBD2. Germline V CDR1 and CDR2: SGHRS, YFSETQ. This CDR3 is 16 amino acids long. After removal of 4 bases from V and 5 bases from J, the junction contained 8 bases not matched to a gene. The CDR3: CASSRSTSGGIDTQYF. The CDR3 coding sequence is TGCGCCAGCAGCCGATCGACTAGCGGGGGAATAGATACGCAGTATTTT. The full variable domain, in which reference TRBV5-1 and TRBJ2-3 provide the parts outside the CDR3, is KAGVTQTPRYLIKTRGQQVTLSCSPISGHRSVSWYQQTPGQGLQFLFEYFSETQRNKGNFPGRFSGRQFSNSRSEMNVSTLELGDSALYLCASSRSTSGGIDTQYFGPGTRLTVL.

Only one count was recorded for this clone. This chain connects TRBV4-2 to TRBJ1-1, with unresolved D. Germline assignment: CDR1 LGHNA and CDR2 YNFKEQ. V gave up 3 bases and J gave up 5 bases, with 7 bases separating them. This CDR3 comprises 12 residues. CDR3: CASSQGMTEAFF. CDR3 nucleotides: TGTGCCAGCAGCCAGGGGATGACTGAAGCTTTCTTT.

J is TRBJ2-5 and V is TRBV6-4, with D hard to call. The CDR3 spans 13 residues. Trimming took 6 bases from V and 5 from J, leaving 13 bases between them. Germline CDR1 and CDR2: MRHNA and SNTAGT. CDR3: CASSEYPGETQYF. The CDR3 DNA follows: TGTGCCAGCAGCGAGTACCCCGGGGAGACCCAGTACTTC.

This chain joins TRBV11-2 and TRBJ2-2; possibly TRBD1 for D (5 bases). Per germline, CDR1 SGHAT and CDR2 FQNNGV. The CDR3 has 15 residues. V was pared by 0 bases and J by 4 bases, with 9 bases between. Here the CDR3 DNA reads TGTGCCAGCAGCTTAGAAGGGGTCGGCACCGGGGAGCTGTTTTTT. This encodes CASSLEGVGTGELFF.

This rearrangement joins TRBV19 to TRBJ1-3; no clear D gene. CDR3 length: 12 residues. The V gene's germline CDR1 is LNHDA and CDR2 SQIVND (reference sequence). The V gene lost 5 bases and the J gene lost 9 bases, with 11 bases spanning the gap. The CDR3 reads CASSLPVRTIYF. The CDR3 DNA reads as TGTGCCAGTAGTCTCCCTGTACGCACCATATATTTT. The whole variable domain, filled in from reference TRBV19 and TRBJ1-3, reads DGGITQSPKYLFRKEGQNVTLSCEQNLNHDAMYWYRQDPGQGLRLIYYSQIVNDFQKGDIAEGYSVSREKKESFPLTVTSAQKNPTAFYLCASSLPVRTIYFGEGSWLTVV.